The rows below give T cell receptor beta chains drawn from one sample of a study of T cells after yellow fever vaccination. TCRdb independently ran MiXCR on the 5' RACE reads; one entry per CDR3 protein. The data contain 450,000 to 550,000 distinct CDR3 sequences, around a fifth of them singletons. The starting material was PBMCs, obtained 21 days after the first yellow fever vaccination. These receptors originate from a man younger than 35 who received the YFV17D yellow fever vaccine. Both conserved end residues are part of each CDR3. The D gene is left open where the match is weak. Size values are once, few and many counts, or a class for expanded clones, and some rows have none.

clone_size | j_call | v_call | d_call | cdr3_length | cdr3_aa | cdr3_nt
NA | TRBJ1-2 | TRBV20-1 | TRBD1 | 16 | CSARDRTGPANYGYTF | TGCAGTGCTAGAGATAGGACAGGACCAGCTAACTATGGCTACACCTTC
NA | TRBJ1-6 | TRBV9 | NA | 15 | CASSVGTRSESPLHF | TGTGCCAGCAGCGTAGGAACCAGGTCGGAATCACCCCTCCACTTT
NA | TRBJ1-6 | TRBV10-3 | NA | 15 | CAISESKGWNSPLHF | TGTGCCATCAGTGAGTCGAAGGGGTGGAATTCACCCCTCCACTTT
NA | TRBJ2-3 | TRBV5-4 | NA | 15 | CASSLDQRVIDTQYF | TGTGCCAGCAGCTTGGACCAGCGGGTTATAGATACGCAGTATTTT
many | TRBJ2-5 | TRBV4-2 | TRBD1 | 15 | CASSQESGGGETQYF | TGTGCCAGCAGCCAAGAGTCAGGGGGTGGCGAGACCCAGTACTTC
NA | TRBJ1-1 | TRBV9 | NA | 12 | CASGQADYEAFF | TGTGCCAGCGGGCAGGCTGATTATGAAGCTTTCTTT
few | TRBJ2-2 | TRBV18 | TRBD1 | 15 | CASSRRDSNTGELFF | TGTGCCAGCTCACGAAGGGACAGCAACACCGGGGAGCTGTTTTTT
NA | TRBJ2-3 | TRBV20-1 | TRBD1 | 14 | CSAPRTGHTDTQYF | TGCAGTGCGCCTCGGACAGGACACACAGATACGCAGTATTTT
NA | TRBJ1-1 | TRBV5-6 | NA | 16 | CASSLRDPPRVTEAFF | TGTGCCAGCAGCCTCCGGGACCCCCCTAGGGTCACTGAAGCTTTCTTT
few | TRBJ2-7 | TRBV6-5 | TRBD1 | 14 | CASSLQGLIYEQYF | TGTGCCAGCAGTTTACAGGGGTTAATCTACGAGCAGTACTTC
NA | TRBJ2-2 | TRBV7-8 | TRBD1 | 19 | CASSHPRDRGIRGTGELFF | TGTGCCAGCAGCCATCCCCGGGACAGGGGTATTCGGGGCACCGGGGAGCTGTTTTTT
few | TRBJ1-3 | TRBV20-1 | NA | 13 | CSARDTGRRTIYF | TGCAGTGCTAGAGATACAGGGCGACGCACCATATATTTT
NA | TRBJ2-1 | TRBV12-3/TRBV12-4 | NA | 14 | CASSFWGLTNEQFF | TGTGCCAGCAGTTTTTGGGGACTTACCAATGAGCAGTTCTTC
NA | TRBJ1-5 | TRBV7-8 | TRBD1 | 18 | CASSSRTGMATGGQPQHF | TGTGCCAGCAGCTCCCGGACAGGAATGGCGACGGGGGGTCAGCCCCAGCATTTT
NA | TRBJ2-5 | TRBV7-2 | TRBD2 | 16 | CASSSFLAGSGETQYF | TGTGCCAGCAGTTCCTTTCTAGCGGGGAGCGGAGAGACCCAGTACTTC
NA | TRBJ2-3 | TRBV7-2 | NA | 15 | CASSLSTRGRDTQYF | TGTGCCAGCAGCTTAAGTACGCGGGGTCGAGATACGCAGTATTTT
few | TRBJ2-1 | TRBV5-5 | TRBD2 | 18 | CASSPRRSGGAGYNEQFF | TGTGCCAGCAGCCCCCGTCGCAGCGGGGGTGCGGGCTACAATGAGCAGTTCTTC
few | TRBJ2-1 | TRBV5-1 | TRBD1 | 16 | CASSLGGQGAVDEQFF | TGCGCCAGCAGCTTGGGGGGACAGGGGGCCGTCGATGAGCAGTTCTTC
few | TRBJ2-3 | TRBV7-9 | TRBD2 | 15 | CASSPTSGESDTQYF | TGTGCCAGCAGCCCCACCAGCGGGGAATCAGATACGCAGTATTTT
NA | TRBJ2-5 | TRBV5-1 | TRBD2 | 15 | CASSQLTSGKETQYF | TGCGCCAGCAGCCAACTGACTAGCGGGAAGGAGACCCAGTACTTC
NA | TRBJ2-3 | TRBV4-2 | TRBD1 | 17 | CASSQDPQGDVTDTQYF | TGTGCCAGCAGCCAAGATCCCCAGGGGGATGTGACAGATACGCAGTATTTT
NA | TRBJ1-5 | TRBV9 | NA | 15 | CASGVTQGGDQPQHF | TGTGCCAGCGGCGTCACACAGGGAGGGGATCAGCCCCAGCATTTT
NA | TRBJ2-1 | TRBV6-2/TRBV6-3 | NA | 14 | CASSIGGSYNEQFF | TGTGCCAGCAGTATAGGGGGGTCCTACAATGAGCAGTTCTTC
NA | TRBJ2-1 | TRBV9 | NA | 14 | CASSAGRSYNEQFF | TGTGCCAGCAGCGCGGGCCGCTCCTACAATGAGCAGTTCTTC
NA | TRBJ2-7 | TRBV27 | NA | 15 | CASSPPTGNNYEQYF | TGTGCCAGCAGTCCCCCAACAGGGAACAACTACGAGCAGTACTTC
NA | TRBJ2-1 | TRBV5-1 | TRBD2 | 14 | CASTSGGGVWEQFF | TGCGCCAGCACTAGCGGGGGGGGAGTTTGGGAGCAGTTCTTC
NA | TRBJ2-2 | TRBV5-1 | TRBD1 | 15 | CASRPGTGGTGELFF | TGCGCCAGCAGACCAGGGACAGGGGGCACCGGGGAGCTGTTTTTT
NA | TRBJ1-2 | TRBV6-1 | NA | 13 | CASSPPGFYGYTF | TGTGCCAGCAGTCCCCCGGGGTTTTATGGCTACACCTTC
NA | TRBJ2-3 | TRBV29-1 | NA | 15 | CSVPGTRGGTDTQYF | TGCAGCGTGCCAGGGACACGGGGAGGGACAGATACGCAGTATTTT
NA | TRBJ2-1 | TRBV5-1 | TRBD2 | 16 | CASSLAGLAVYNEQFF | TGCGCCAGCAGCTTGGCGGGACTAGCGGTTTACAATGAGCAGTTCTTC
few | TRBJ2-5 | TRBV7-2 | TRBD2 | 18 | CASSLAETSGGAGETQYF | TGTGCCAGCAGCTTAGCTGAGACTAGCGGGGGGGCCGGGGAGACCCAGTACTTC
many | TRBJ2-5 | TRBV7-2 | NA | 15 | CASSLAGGYQETQYF | TGTGCCAGCAGCTTAGCTGGGGGGTACCAAGAGACCCAGTACTTC
few | TRBJ1-2 | TRBV6-2/TRBV6-3 | NA | 16 | CASSYSRDPTGDGYTF | TGTGCCAGCAGTTACTCGAGGGACCCCACTGGGGATGGCTACACCTTC
NA | TRBJ2-1 | TRBV24-1 | TRBD2 | 15 | CATSDRTSGGDEQFF | TGTGCCACCAGTGACAGGACTAGCGGGGGCGATGAGCAGTTCTTC
NA | TRBJ2-3 | TRBV5-4 | NA | 14 | CASSEGLAPDTQYF | TGTGCCAGCAGCGAAGGGCTGGCGCCAGATACGCAGTATTTT
NA | TRBJ2-3 | TRBV20-1 | TRBD2 | 16 | CCARDVPGGKADTQYF | TGCTGTGCTAGAGATGTCCCCGGGGGGAAGGCAGATACGCAGTATTTT
few | TRBJ2-5 | TRBV3-1 | NA | 13 | CASSRVHGETQYF | TGTGCCAGCAGCCGAGTCCATGGGGAGACCCAGTACTTC
few | TRBJ2-1 | TRBV15 | NA | 15 | CATSRDQDSYNEQFF | TGTGCCACCAGCAGAGATCAGGACTCCTACAATGAGCAGTTCTTC
many | TRBJ2-7 | TRBV7-9 | NA | 14 | CASSFRTASYEQYF | TGTGCCAGCAGCTTTCGGACAGCTAGCTACGAGCAGTACTTC
NA | TRBJ2-3 | TRBV29-1 | NA | 14 | CSVVGPTSTDTQYF | TGCAGCGTTGTTGGCCCAACTAGCACAGATACGCAGTATTTT